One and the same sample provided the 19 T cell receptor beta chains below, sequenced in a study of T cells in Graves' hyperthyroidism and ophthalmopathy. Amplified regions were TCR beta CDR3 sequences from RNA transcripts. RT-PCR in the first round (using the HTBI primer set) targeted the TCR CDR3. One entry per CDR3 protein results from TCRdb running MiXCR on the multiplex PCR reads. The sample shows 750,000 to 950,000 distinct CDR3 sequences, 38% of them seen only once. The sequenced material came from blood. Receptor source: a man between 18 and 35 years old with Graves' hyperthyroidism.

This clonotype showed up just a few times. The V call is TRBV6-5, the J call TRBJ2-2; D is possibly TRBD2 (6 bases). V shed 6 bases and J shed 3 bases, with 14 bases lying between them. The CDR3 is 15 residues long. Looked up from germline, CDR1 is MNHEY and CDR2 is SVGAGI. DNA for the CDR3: TGTGCCAGCAGAGACGGCGGGACGGACACCGGGGAGCTGTTTTTT. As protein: CASRDGGTDTGELFF.

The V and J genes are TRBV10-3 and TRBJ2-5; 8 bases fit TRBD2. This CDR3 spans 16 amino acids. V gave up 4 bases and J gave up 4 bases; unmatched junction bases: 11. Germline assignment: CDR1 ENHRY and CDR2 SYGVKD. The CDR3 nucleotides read TGTGCCATCAGTGCCGCCGGGACTAGAGACTTAGAGACCCAGTACTTC. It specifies CAISAAGTRDLETQYF.

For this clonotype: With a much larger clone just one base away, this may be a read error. In DNA form, the CDR3 reads TGCAGTGCTAGAGAAGAAGGGGCCAGTCAGCCCCAGCATTTT. Residues: CSAREEGASQPQHF. This sequence joins TRBV20-1 and TRBJ1-5, with D perhaps TRBD1 (5 bases). CDR1 is DFQATT and CDR2 is SNEGSKA in the germline V gene (reference sequence). Trimming took off 0 bases at V and 6 bases at J, with 12 bases between the two ends. The CDR3 loop spans 14 amino acids.

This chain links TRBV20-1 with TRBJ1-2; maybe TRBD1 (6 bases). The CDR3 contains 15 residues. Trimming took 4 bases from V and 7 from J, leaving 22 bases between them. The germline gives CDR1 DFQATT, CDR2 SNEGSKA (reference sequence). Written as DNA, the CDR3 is TGCAGTGCTACGACGGCGCGCGGGACAATGGGTGGCTACACCTTC. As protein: CSATTARGTMGGYTF.

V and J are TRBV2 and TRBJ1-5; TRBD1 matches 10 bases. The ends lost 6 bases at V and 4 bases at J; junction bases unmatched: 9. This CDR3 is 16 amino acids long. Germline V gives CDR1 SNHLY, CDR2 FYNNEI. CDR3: CASRGTGELWNQPQHF. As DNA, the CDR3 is TGTGCCAGCAGAGGGACAGGGGAGTTGTGGAATCAGCCCCAGCATTTT. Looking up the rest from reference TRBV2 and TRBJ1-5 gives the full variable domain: EPEVTQTPSHQVTQMGQEVILRCVPISNHLYFYWYRQILGQKVEFLVSFYNNEISEKSEIFDDQFSVERPDGSNFTLKIRSTKLEDSAMYFCASRGTGELWNQPQHFGDGTRLSIL.

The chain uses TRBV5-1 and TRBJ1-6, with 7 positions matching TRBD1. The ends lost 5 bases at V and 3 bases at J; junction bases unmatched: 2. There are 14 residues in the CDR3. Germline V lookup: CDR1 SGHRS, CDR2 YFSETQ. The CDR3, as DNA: TGCGCCAGCAGGGGACAGCACTATAATTCACCCCTCCACTTT. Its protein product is CASRGQHYNSPLHF.

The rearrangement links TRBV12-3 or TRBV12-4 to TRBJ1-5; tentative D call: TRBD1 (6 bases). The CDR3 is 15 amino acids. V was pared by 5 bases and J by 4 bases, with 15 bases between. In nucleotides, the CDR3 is TGTGCCAGCAGTCGCGTCGGGACACCAAATCAGCCCCAGCATTTT. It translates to CASSRVGTPNQPQHF.

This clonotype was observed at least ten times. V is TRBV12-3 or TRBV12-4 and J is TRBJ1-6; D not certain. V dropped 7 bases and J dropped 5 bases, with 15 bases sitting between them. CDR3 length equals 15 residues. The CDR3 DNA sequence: TGTGCCAGCAATCCAACGGGTTTTGATAATTCACCCCTCCACTTT. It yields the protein CASNPTGFDNSPLHF.

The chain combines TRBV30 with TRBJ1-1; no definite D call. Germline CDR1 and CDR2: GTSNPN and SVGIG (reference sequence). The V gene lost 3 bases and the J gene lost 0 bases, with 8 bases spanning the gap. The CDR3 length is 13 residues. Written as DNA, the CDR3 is TGTGCCTGGAGGGAAATCATGAACACTGAAGCTTTCTTT. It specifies CAWREIMNTEAFF.

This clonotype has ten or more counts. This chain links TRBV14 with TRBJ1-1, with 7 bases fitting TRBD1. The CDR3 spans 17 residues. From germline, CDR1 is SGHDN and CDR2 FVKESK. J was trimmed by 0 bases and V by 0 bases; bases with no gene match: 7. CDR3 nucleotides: TGTGCCAGCAGCCAAGATCTCCGGACAGGTATGAACACTGAAGCTTTCTTT. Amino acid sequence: CASSQDLRTGMNTEAFF.

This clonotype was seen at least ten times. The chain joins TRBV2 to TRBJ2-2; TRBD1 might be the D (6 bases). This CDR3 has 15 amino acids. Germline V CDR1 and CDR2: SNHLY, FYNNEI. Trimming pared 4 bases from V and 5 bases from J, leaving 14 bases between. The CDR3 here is CASSGHIQGTGELFF. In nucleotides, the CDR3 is TGTGCCAGCAGTGGTCACATACAGGGAACCGGGGAGCTGTTTTTT.

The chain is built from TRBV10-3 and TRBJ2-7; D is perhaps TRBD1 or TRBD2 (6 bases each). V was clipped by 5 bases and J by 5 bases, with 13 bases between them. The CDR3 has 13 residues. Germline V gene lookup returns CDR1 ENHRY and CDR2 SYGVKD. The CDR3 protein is CAISPGGIDEQYF. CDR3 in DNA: TGTGCCATCAGTCCCGGGGGCATCGACGAGCAGTACTTC.

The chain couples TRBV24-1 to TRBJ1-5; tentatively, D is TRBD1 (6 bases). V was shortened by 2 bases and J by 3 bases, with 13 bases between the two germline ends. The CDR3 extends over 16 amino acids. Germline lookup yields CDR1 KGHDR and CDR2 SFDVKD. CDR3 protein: CATSDSGAANNQPQHF. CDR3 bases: TGTGCCACCAGTGATTCGGGGGCAGCCAACAATCAGCCCCAGCATTTT.

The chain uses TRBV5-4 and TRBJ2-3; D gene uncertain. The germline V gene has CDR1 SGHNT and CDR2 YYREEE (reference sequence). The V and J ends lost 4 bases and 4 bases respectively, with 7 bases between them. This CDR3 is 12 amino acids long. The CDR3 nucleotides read TGTGCCAGCAGCCGTAATGCAGATACGCAGTATTTT. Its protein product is CASSRNADTQYF.

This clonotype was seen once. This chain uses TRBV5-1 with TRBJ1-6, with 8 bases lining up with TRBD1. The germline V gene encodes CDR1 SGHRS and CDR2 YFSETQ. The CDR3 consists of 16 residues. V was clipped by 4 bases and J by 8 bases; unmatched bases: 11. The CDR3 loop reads CASSLNFGTGDSPLHF. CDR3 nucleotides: TGCGCCAGCAGCCTGAATTTCGGGACAGGTGATTCACCCCTCCACTTT. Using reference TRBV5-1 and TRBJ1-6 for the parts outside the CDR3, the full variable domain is KAGVTQTPRYLIKTRGQQVTLSCSPISGHRSVSWYQQTPGQGLQFLFEYFSETQRNKGNFPGRFSGRQFSNSRSEMNVSTLELGDSALYLCASSLNFGTGDSPLHFGNGTRLTVT.

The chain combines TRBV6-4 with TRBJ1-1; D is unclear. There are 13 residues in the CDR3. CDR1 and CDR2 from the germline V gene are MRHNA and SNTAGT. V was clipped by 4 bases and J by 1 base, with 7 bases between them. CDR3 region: CASSVEENTEAFF. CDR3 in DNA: TGTGCCAGCAGTGTCGAGGAGAACACTGAAGCTTTCTTT.

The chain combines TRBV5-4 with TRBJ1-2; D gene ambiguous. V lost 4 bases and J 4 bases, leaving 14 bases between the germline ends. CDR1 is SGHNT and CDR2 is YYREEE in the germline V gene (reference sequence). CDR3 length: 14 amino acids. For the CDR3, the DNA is TGTGCCAGCAGCCCCGCCCGGGCCCTCTATGGCTACACCTTC. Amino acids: CASSPARALYGYTF.

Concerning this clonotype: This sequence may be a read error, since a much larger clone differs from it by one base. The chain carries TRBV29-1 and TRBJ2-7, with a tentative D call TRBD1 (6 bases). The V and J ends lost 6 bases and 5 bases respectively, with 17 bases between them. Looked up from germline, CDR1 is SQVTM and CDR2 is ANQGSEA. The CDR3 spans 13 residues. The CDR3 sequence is CSVLLGHGDEQYF. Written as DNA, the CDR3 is TGCAGCGTCTTACTGGGACACGGCGACGAGCAGTACTTC.

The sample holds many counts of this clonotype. The CDR3 DNA follows: TGCAGCGTCGGCCGACAGCAAGAGACCCAGTACTTC. It specifies CSVGRQQETQYF. The V call is TRBV29-1, the J call TRBJ2-5; weak D call: TRBD1 (5 bases). CDR3 length: 12 residues. The V gene lost 6 bases and the J gene lost 2 bases, with 10 bases spanning the gap. Germline CDR1 reads SQVTM; CDR2 reads ANQGSEA.